The T cell receptor beta chain described here comes from a study of kidney transplant recipient with SARS-CoV-2 infection. The V gene lost 2 bases and the J gene lost 4 bases, with 6 bases spanning the gap. CDR3 length: 13 amino acids. The V gene's germline CDR1 is MNHNS and CDR2 SASEGT. TCRdb fed the reads into MiXCR, producing one record per CDR3 protein. The sample lists some 220,000 distinct CDR3 sequences, 29% occurring once. This clonotype was recorded many times. This sequence joins TRBV6-1 and TRBJ1-3; D uncertain. The material was a blood sample, obtained at baseline and on roughly day 110 from a kidney transplant recipient. This TCR came from a male patient between 25 and 40 years old who had COVID-19 and was a kidney transplant recipient. The T cells may partly be graft donor cells. This chain's CDR3 is CASSESAGNTIYF. CDR3 bases: TGTGCCAGCAGTGAATCGGCCGGAAACACCATATATTTT.